The 21 T cell receptor beta chains reported below all come from one sample, sequenced in a study of early T cells in non-severe SARS-CoV-2 infection (TCRdb year 2021). Library prep was done by 5' RACE. Sequencing took place on a NextSeq 500. TCRdb redid the processing of the public reads, applying fastp at Q25 and MiXCR, and retained in-frame beta chains. Rows merge per CDR3 protein into single entries with the most common DNA and genes. Recorded for this sample are some 50,000 distinct CDR3 sequences; 10% of them occurred a single time. The ten most abundant clones make up just over 4.5% of the sample. The sequencing input was whole blood. The receptors derive from an adult who was a healthcare worker with PCR-confirmed SARS-CoV-2 infection or an uninfected control (not recorded which).

The chain joins TRBV9 to TRBJ2-7, with a weak D call TRBD2 (6 bases). Germline loops: CDR1 SGDLS, CDR2 YYNGEE. The CDR3 is 15 residues long. The germline V and J ends were trimmed by 0 bases and 0 bases, with 10 bases remaining between them. In DNA form, the CDR3 reads TGTGCCAGCAGCGTAGCTGGGGGGAGCTCCTACGAGCAGTACTTC. Its protein is CASSVAGGSSYEQYF. The whole variable domain, remainder taken from reference TRBV9 and TRBJ2-7, is DSGVTQTPKHLITATGQRVTLRCSPRSGDLSVYWYQQSLDQGLQFLIQYYNGEERAKGNILERFSAQQFPDLHSELNLSSLELGDSALYFCASSVAGGSSYEQYFGPGTRLTVT.

This clonotype was found many times. The chain has TRBV3-1 and TRBJ1-1, with D hard to call. Trimming cost V 7 bases and J 3 bases, with 15 bases left between them. CDR3 length: 14 residues. Germline lookup yields CDR1 LGHDT and CDR2 YNNKEL (reference sequence). CDR3 in amino acids: CASNAGSTHTEAFF. The CDR3 DNA follows: TGTGCCAGCAACGCTGGTTCTACTCACACTGAAGCTTTCTTT. The full variable domain, completed using reference TRBV3-1 and TRBJ1-1, is DTAVSQTPKYLVTQMGNDKSIKCEQNLGHDTMYWYKQDSKKFLKIMFSYNNKELIINETVPNRFSPKSPDKAHLNLHINSLELGDSAVYFCASNAGSTHTEAFFGQGTRLTVV.

This clonotype has a handful of counts. The chain couples TRBV29-1 to TRBJ2-2; D is possibly TRBD1 or TRBD2 (5 bases each). Trimming shortened V by 6 bases and J by 4 bases, and 15 bases separated the two germline ends. CDR3 length equals 14 residues. The germline V gene has CDR1 SQVTM and CDR2 ANQGSEA. The CDR3 coding sequence is TGCAGCGTCTCTGGGGGAGTGGGCACCGGGGAGCTGTTTTTT. Its protein is CSVSGGVGTGELFF.

The chain couples TRBV3-1 to TRBJ2-7; no firm D call. The CDR3 loop spans 14 amino acids. The V and J ends lost 0 bases and 3 bases respectively, with 9 bases between them. The germline gives CDR1 LGHDT, CDR2 YNNKEL (reference sequence). The CDR3 here is CASSQEHRYYEQYF. The DNA of the CDR3 is TGTGCCAGCAGCCAAGAACACAGATACTACGAGCAGTACTTC.

This chain connects TRBV6-2 or TRBV6-3 to TRBJ2-2; possibly TRBD1 or TRBD2 for D (5 bases each). This CDR3 spans 15 amino acids. Germline lookup yields CDR1 MNHEY and CDR2 SVGEGT. Trimming cost V 5 bases and J 3 bases, with 13 bases left between them. The CDR3 reads CASSHPGRDTGELFF. The DNA for the CDR3 is TGTGCCAGCAGTCACCCGGGACGAGACACCGGGGAGCTGTTTTTT.

This clonotype was recorded many times. The V call is TRBV15, the J call TRBJ1-6, with 9 bases that match TRBD1. Germline CDR1 and CDR2: LNHNV and YYDKDF (reference sequence). The junction had 4 bases not matched to a gene; V was cut back by 3 bases and J by 7 bases. The CDR3 is 15 residues long. The CDR3 loop reads CATSRTGTGNSPLHF. The CDR3 DNA follows: TGTGCCACCAGCAGGACCGGGACAGGGAATTCACCCCTCCACTTT.

The gene calls are TRBV2 and TRBJ2-7; unclear D gene. The V end lost 0 bases, the J end lost 4 bases, and 13 bases lay between the germline ends. From germline, CDR1 is SNHLY and CDR2 FYNNEI. This CDR3 contains 15 residues. CDR3: CASSEATPDLYEQYF. CDR3 nucleotides: TGTGCCAGCAGTGAAGCCACCCCTGATTTATACGAGCAGTACTTC.

DNA for the CDR3: TGCAGTGCTAGGAGGAACGAGCAGTACTTC. Amino acid sequence: CSARRNEQYF. This chain uses TRBV20-1 with TRBJ2-7; D not certain. Germline V gene lookup returns CDR1 DFQATT and CDR2 SNEGSKA (reference sequence). V shed 3 bases and J shed 5 bases, with 5 bases lying between them. This CDR3 is built from 10 residues.

On this clonotype itself: A read error may be the cause here, since a much bigger clone is one base away. CDR3: CASRTTTGQGNHNGYTF. For the CDR3, the DNA is TGTGCCAGCAGGACAACCACGGGACAGGGAAATCACAATGGCTACACCTTC. The genes are TRBV7-2 and TRBJ1-2, with 9 nucleotides matching TRBD1. Trimming took 6 bases from V and 6 from J; bases not matched to a gene: 17. The germline V gene has CDR1 SGHTA and CDR2 FQGNSA. The CDR3 consists of 17 residues.

V and J are TRBV29-1 and TRBJ2-7; D is unclear. The CDR3 consists of 11 residues. Germline values: CDR1 SQVTM, CDR2 ANQGSEA. Trimming pared 4 bases from V and 2 bases from J, leaving 6 bases between. The CDR3 DNA sequence: TGCAGCGTTGTTGACCCCTACGAGCAGTACTTC. Translating it yields CSVVDPYEQYF.

A remark on this clonotype: One end of the junction does not line up with germline, which may come from a read error. This chain joins TRBV12-3 or TRBV12-4 and TRBJ2-4; either TRBD1 or TRBD2 may fit D (5 bases each). The CDR3 extends over 16 amino acids. CDR3 protein: CASSSRERSSKNIQHF. The CDR3 DNA follows: TGTGCCAGCAGTTCCAGGGAGAGATCCTCCAAAAACATTCAGCACTTC.

The table lists this clonotype with a few counts. The gene calls are TRBV15 and TRBJ1-5, with D hard to call. CDR3 size: 15 residues. V was shortened by 0 bases and J by 7 bases, with 13 bases between the two germline ends. The germline gives CDR1 LNHNV, CDR2 YYDKDF (reference sequence). The CDR3 here is CATSRDLSNGQPQHF. Written as DNA, the CDR3 is TGTGCCACCAGCAGAGATCTATCCAACGGCCAGCCCCAGCATTTT.

This clonotype was counted a few times. The rearrangement uses TRBV19 and TRBJ2-7, with TRBD2 identical over 11 bases. Germline-derived CDR1 and CDR2 are LNHDA and SQIVND (reference sequence). The CDR3 covers 15 residues. V lost 10 bases, J lost 6 bases, and 14 bases stayed unmatched. The CDR3 nucleotides are TGTGCCACTAGAGCTTCCCTAGCGGGAGGAGGCGAGCAGTACTTC. It yields the protein CATRASLAGGGEQYF.

The chain recombines TRBV20-1 with TRBJ2-7, with D unresolved. Germline-derived CDR1 and CDR2 are DFQATT and SNEGSKA (reference sequence). V was pared by 1 base and J by 5 bases, with 15 bases between. This CDR3 has 14 residues. The CDR3 spells CSARALTGGDEQYF. In nucleotides, the CDR3 is TGCAGTGCTAGAGCTTTGACGGGTGGTGACGAGCAGTACTTC.

This clonotype was counted at least ten times. The rearrangement links TRBV6-5 to TRBJ2-1, with 9 bases fitting TRBD2. This CDR3 region has 15 residues. The V gene end was trimmed by 4 bases and the J gene end by 7 bases; junction bases not matched to a gene: 8. CDR1 MNHEY and CDR2 SVGAGI come from the germline V gene. The CDR3 spells CASSFGGGAWNEQFF. CDR3 sequence (DNA): TGTGCCAGCAGTTTCGGCGGGGGGGCATGGAATGAGCAGTTCTTC.

This clonotype was picked up a small number of times. The CDR3 DNA is TGTGCCAGCAGTTACGCACTAGGACATAGCAATCAGCCCCAGCATTTT. This sequence encodes CASSYALGHSNQPQHF. J is TRBJ1-5 and V is TRBV6-2 or TRBV6-3, with D possibly being TRBD1 (5 bases). The V gene lost 2 bases and the J gene lost 0 bases, with 11 bases spanning the gap. Germline-derived CDR1 and CDR2 are MNHEY and SVGEGT. CDR3 length: 16 amino acids.

Remarks on this clonotype: This may come from a read error, since a much larger clone is one base off. The genes are TRBV29-1 and TRBJ2-7, with D unresolved. CDR3 length: 14 residues. Germline CDR1 reads SQVTM; CDR2 reads ANQGSEA. V was trimmed by 4 bases and J by 0 bases, leaving 13 bases between them. CDR3 loop: CSVGRCTSSYEQYF. CDR3 in DNA: TGCAGCGTTGGGCGGTGCACCTCCTCCTACGAGCAGTACTTC.

This clonotype was counted ten times or more. This rearrangement joins TRBV11-2 to TRBJ2-7; D may correspond to TRBD1 or TRBD2 (6 bases each). This CDR3 spans 16 amino acids. Looked up from germline, CDR1 is SGHAT and CDR2 is FQNNGV. The V end lost 5 bases, the J end lost 2 bases, and 19 bases lay between the germline ends. CDR3 residues: CASSRSSGGVAYEQYF. DNA for the CDR3: TGTGCCAGCAGCCGTTCATCCGGGGGCGTCGCCTACGAGCAGTACTTC.

This clonotype has a count of ten or more. The chain uses TRBV19 and TRBJ2-5; TRBD1 agrees at 8 bases. Losses at the gene ends were 6 bases for V and 5 bases for J; bases not matched to a gene: 8. Germline CDR1 is LNHDA and CDR2 is SQIVND (reference sequence). The CDR3 sequence is 14 residues long. In DNA form, the CDR3 reads TGTGCCAGTAGATCGACAGGGGCAGGGGAGACCCAGTACTTC. This sequence encodes CASRSTGAGETQYF.

This rearrangement joins TRBV3-1 to TRBJ2-1; no firm D call. In germline, CDR1 is LGHDT, CDR2 YNNKEL (reference sequence). The CDR3 covers 14 residues. Trimming pared 1 base from V and 4 bases from J, leaving 8 bases between. The CDR3 loop reads CASSQVEGYNEQFF. The CDR3 DNA reads TGTGCCAGCAGCCAAGTTGAAGGGTACAATGAGCAGTTCTTC.

The table lists this clonotype with many counts. The rearrangement links TRBV4-3 to TRBJ2-1; D possibly corresponds to TRBD2 (6 bases). CDR3 length equals 16 residues. Between the trimmed V and J ends, which lost 0 bases and 6 bases, there was a span of 15 bases. Germline V gene data show CDR1 as LGHNA and CDR2 as YSLEER. CDR3 sequence reads: CASSQDAGNRANEQFF. CDR3 DNA sequence: TGCGCCAGCAGCCAAGATGCGGGGAATAGGGCCAATGAGCAGTTCTTC.